Presented here are 20 T cell receptor beta chains from one specimen sequenced in a study of cytomegalovirus exposure and HLA in healthy donors. PCR involved 60 Vbeta and 13 Jbeta primers. Generated by immunoSEQ multiplex PCR, the TCRdb table keeps only in-frame clones and is missing some. The sample has some 180,000 clones; roughly 70% are singletons. Input material: PBMCs. These receptors were obtained from a male donor in good health and CMV-seronegative.

This clone showed up just once. This chain links TRBV28 with TRBJ2-1; 8 nucleotides line up with TRBD1. The V gene's germline CDR1 is MDHEN and CDR2 SYDVKM. The J segment lost 10 bases and the V segment lost 1 base, leaving 12 bases of the junction unmatched. This CDR3 spans 16 amino acids. The CDR3 here is CASSLSGQGAGREQFF. CDR3 nucleotide sequence: TGTGCCAGCAGTTTATCGGGGCAGGGGGCGGGTCGCGAGCAGTTCTTC.

This chain connects TRBV4-1 to TRBJ2-1, with D possibly being TRBD1 (5 bases). V was shortened by 4 bases and J by 3 bases, with 7 bases between the two germline ends. The CDR3 covers 13 residues. Germline CDR1 reads MGHRA; CDR2 reads YSYEKL. CDR3 DNA: TGCGCCAGCAGCCTAGGGGACTACAATGAGCAGTTCTTC. The encoded protein is CASSLGDYNEQFF.

This clone was seen a few times. The chain uses TRBV11-2 and TRBJ2-7; 10 nucleotides align to TRBD1. This CDR3 comprises 15 residues. Germline CDR1 SGHAT, CDR2 FQNNGV. The V segment lost 5 bases and the J segment 4 bases; nucleotides outside the gene matches: 8. The CDR3 protein is CASSTETGGSYEQYF. CDR3 coding DNA: TGTGCCAGCAGCACAGAGACAGGGGGCTCGTACGAGCAGTACTTC.

The chain is built from TRBV28 and TRBJ1-2, with D perhaps TRBD1 (5 bases). V lost 6 bases and J lost 8, with 22 bases in between. Germline V gene sequence: CDR1 MDHEN, CDR2 SYDVKM. This CDR3 contains 15 residues. CDR3 loop: CASSRGGMGVYGYTF. The CDR3 DNA reads as TGTGCCAGCAGCCGGGGGGGGATGGGAGTTTACGGCTACACCTTC.

The chain recombines TRBV6-1 with TRBJ1-5, with 11 bases that match TRBD1. From germline, CDR1 is MNHNS and CDR2 SASEGT. The CDR3 consists of 14 residues. J was trimmed by 6 bases and V by 5 bases; bases with no gene match: 3. This chain's CDR3 is CASSTGQGAQPQHF. The CDR3 bases are TGTGCCAGCAGTACTGGACAGGGGGCTCAGCCCCAGCATTTT.

The rearrangement joins TRBV6-6 to TRBJ1-5; D remains unclear. The germline V and J ends were trimmed by 7 bases and 6 bases, with 13 bases remaining between them. Germline V CDR1 and CDR2: MNHNY, SVGAGI (reference sequence). This CDR3 has 13 residues. The CDR3 is CASTNRGGQPQHF. The CDR3 coding sequence is TGTGCCAGCACCAATCGGGGAGGTCAGCCCCAGCATTTT.

CDR3 residues: CASTGTGGDGYTF. The CDR3 DNA reads as TGCGCCAGCACCGGGACAGGGGGCGATGGCTACACCTTC. V and J are TRBV4-1 and TRBJ1-2; TRBD1 matches 12 bases. Germline V CDR1 and CDR2: MGHRA, YSYEKL. The CDR3 loop spans 13 amino acids. The trim removed 7 bases at V and 6 bases at J, leaving 3 bases unmatched.

The rearrangement uses TRBV7-2 and TRBJ1-5; D perhaps matches TRBD1 (6 bases). CDR3 length: 13 amino acids. With 2 bases removed from V and 4 bases from J, the gap between germline ends came to 6 bases. CDR1 and CDR2 from the germline V gene are SGHTA and FQGNSA. The CDR3 here is CASSLQGNQPQHF. CDR3 nucleotides: TGTGCCAGCAGCTTACAGGGGAATCAGCCCCAGCATTTT.

The chain combines TRBV29-1 with TRBJ1-1, with D uncertain. The CDR3 has 15 amino acids. Trimming stripped 5 bases from V and 1 base from J, with 17 bases between. Per germline, CDR1 SQVTM and CDR2 ANQGSEA. The CDR3 nucleotides read TGCAGCGTTACCCCACGGGGAACGGGGAACACTGAAGCTTTCTTT. Amino acids: CSVTPRGTGNTEAFF.

This clone has only a few counts. The chain joins TRBV30 to TRBJ1-1, with a tentative D call TRBD1 (6 bases). This CDR3 region has 12 residues. Per the germline V gene, CDR1 is GTSNPN and CDR2 is SVGIG (reference sequence). Deletions cut 2 bases from V and 9 bases from J, with 13 bases between. The CDR3 reads CAWSSSGTQAFF. DNA for the CDR3: TGTGCCTGGAGTTCCTCCGGGACACAAGCTTTCTTT.

The rearrangement uses TRBV27 and TRBJ1-5; D possibly corresponds to TRBD1 (6 bases). Trimming cost V 8 bases and J 4 bases, with 12 bases left between them. The CDR3 length is 13 residues. Germline V gene lookup returns CDR1 MNHEY and CDR2 SMNVEV (reference sequence). This chain's CDR3 is CASGRGQNQPQHF. CDR3 bases: TGTGCCAGCGGCCGCGGACAGAATCAGCCCCAGCATTTT.

CDR3 sequence: CASTKGLAGGYEQYF. DNA of the CDR3: TGTGCCAGCACCAAGGGACTAGCGGGAGGTTACGAGCAGTACTTC. The chain recombines TRBV6-5 with TRBJ2-7; 15 bases map to TRBD2. Germline trimming cut 7 bases from V and 4 bases from J; bases unmatched to any gene: 5. The CDR3 has 15 amino acids. The V gene's germline CDR1 is MNHEY and CDR2 SVGAGI.

This clone was recorded only once. The junction does not match germline at one end; this may be a read error. The chain joins TRBV30 to TRBJ2-5; 8 bases map to TRBD2. The CDR3 extends over 15 amino acids. From germline, CDR1 is GTSNPN and CDR2 SVGIG (reference sequence). The CDR3 DNA follows: TGTGCCTGGAGAGGGACGGGAGGGATCCAAGGGACCCAGTACTTC. It translates to CAWRGTGGIQGTQYF. Variable domain in full (rest from reference TRBV30 and TRBJ2-5): SQTIHQWPATLVQPVGSPLSLECTVEGTSNPNLYWYRQAAGRGLQLLFYSVGIGQISSEVPQNLSASRPQDRQFILSSKKLLLSDSGFYLCAWRGTGGIQGTQYFGPGTRLLVL.

This chain uses TRBV29-1 with TRBJ1-1, with a tentative D call TRBD1 (5 bases). The CDR3 consists of 14 residues. Germline V gene data show CDR1 as SQVTM and CDR2 as ANQGSEA. Trimming pared 0 bases from V and 3 bases from J, leaving 11 bases between. DNA of the CDR3: TGCAGCGTTGAAGACCAGCAGGGCTACACTGAAGCTTTCTTT. Its protein is CSVEDQQGYTEAFF.

In this sample, this clone turned up a few times. This sequence joins TRBV30 and TRBJ2-5; D is unclear. The V end lost 0 bases, the J end lost 4 bases, and 9 bases lay between the germline ends. The germline V gene has CDR1 GTSNPN and CDR2 SVGIG (reference sequence). The CDR3 extends over 13 amino acids. CDR3 nucleotides: TGTGCCTGGAGTGTCCGTCGTAGAGAGACCCAGTACTTC. It codes for CAWSVRRRETQYF.

J is TRBJ2-5 and V is TRBV4-1, with 7 bases identical to TRBD1. The length of the CDR3 is 16 residues. The V segment lost 3 bases and the J segment 5 bases; nucleotides outside the gene matches: 12. Germline V CDR1 and CDR2: MGHRA, YSYEKL. The CDR3 loop reads CASSQALRQGSETQYF. In nucleotides, the CDR3 is TGCGCCAGCAGCCAGGCTTTACGACAGGGTAGTGAGACCCAGTACTTC.

This chain connects TRBV27 to TRBJ1-5, with D perhaps matching TRBD1 (5 bases). CDR1 MNHEY and CDR2 SMNVEV come from the germline V gene (reference sequence). This CDR3 is 15 amino acids long. Trimming shortened V by 1 base and J by 6 bases, and 13 bases separated the two germline ends. CDR3 protein: CASSLFAQGGQPQHF. The CDR3 DNA sequence: TGTGCCAGCAGTTTATTCGCGCAGGGAGGTCAGCCCCAGCATTTT.

The gene calls are TRBV18 and TRBJ2-1; D not resolved. The CDR3 contains 14 residues. Germline CDR1 and CDR2: KGHSH and LQKENI. V shed 3 bases and J shed 3 bases, with 9 bases lying between them. The CDR3 reads CASSPPGRYNEQFF. The CDR3 coding sequence is TGTGCCAGCTCACCCCCGGGTCGCTACAATGAGCAGTTCTTC.

V is TRBV19 and J is TRBJ1-1; D perhaps matches TRBD1 (6 bases). The CDR3 sequence is 16 residues long. Germline V gene lookup returns CDR1 LNHDA and CDR2 SQIVND (reference sequence). V was trimmed by 2 bases and J by 6 bases, leaving 19 bases between them. The CDR3 DNA reads TGTGCCAGTAGTATACCCCCGAGAGGGGGGGCCGCTGAAGCTTTCTTT. Translated: CASSIPPRGGAAEAFF.

The rearrangement joins TRBV27 to TRBJ2-1; 8 positions agree with TRBD1. CDR1 is MNHEY, CDR2 SMNVEV, per germline (reference sequence). V lost 5 bases and J lost 7; bases outside the gene matches: 13. CDR3 length equals 16 residues. CDR3 region: CASSQVTGVPSNEQFF. As DNA, the CDR3 is TGTGCCAGCAGTCAGGTGACAGGGGTGCCCTCTAATGAGCAGTTCTTC.